The source of this TCR beta chain is a study of neurological immune-mediated disorders. V gave up 6 bases and J gave up 3 bases; unmatched junction bases: 11. Germline V CDR1 and CDR2: MNHEY, SMNVEV (reference sequence). CDR3 length equals 16 residues. The cDNA was generated by 5'RACE with 10-nucleotide random UMIs. Each CDR3 protein is one row after TCRdb ran MiXCR on the 5' RACE reads. Of 80,000 or so distinct CDR3 sequences listed, 9.4% are singletons. This clonotype has ten or more counts. Sample: PBMCs. This sequence originates from a man aged 50-60 years in good health. This rearrangement joins TRBV27 to TRBJ1-5; 7 nucleotides line up with TRBD1. CDR3 residues: CASRPLAGGVNQPQHF. The CDR3 DNA sequence: TGTGCCAGCAGACCACTGGCAGGGGGAGTCAATCAGCCCCAGCATTTT.